The 18 T cell receptor beta chains below were found in one sample sequenced in a study of response to subunit inactivated influenza vaccine. One entry per CDR3 protein results from TCRdb running MiXCR on the RT-PCR reads. The sample yields around 520,000 distinct CDR3 sequences, 12% seen once. The sample was PBMCs from blood, taken on the day of vaccination. These receptor sequences come from a man between 50 and 59 years old who received an inactivated influenza vaccine.

The CDR3 reads CASSLRAPGTDTQYF. CDR3 DNA sequence: TGTGCCAGCAGTTTGAGGGCCCCTGGCACAGATACGCAGTATTTT. The chain is built from TRBV12-3 or TRBV12-4 and TRBJ2-3; D may be TRBD2 (5 bases). Between the trimmed V and J ends, which lost 3 bases and 1 base, there was a span of 11 bases. This CDR3 has 15 residues.

The chain is built from TRBV12-3 or TRBV12-4 and TRBJ2-3, with D maybe TRBD1 (6 bases). The V end lost 6 bases, the J end lost 8 bases, and 18 bases lay between the germline ends. The CDR3 sequence is 14 residues long. CDR3: CASRAGTSLSTQYF. In nucleotides, the CDR3 is TGTGCCAGCAGAGCCGGGACAAGCCTCAGTACGCAGTATTTT.

This chain links TRBV29-1 with TRBJ2-2; TRBD1 agrees at 8 bases. Germline V gives CDR1 SQVTM, CDR2 ANQGSEA. The CDR3 runs to 14 residues. With 6 bases clipped from V and 5 bases from J, the junction kept 8 bases outside the gene matches. The CDR3 protein is CSVRTGSGTGELFF. The CDR3 DNA reads as TGCAGCGTAAGGACAGGGTCTGGTACCGGGGAGCTGTTTTTT.

This clonotype has a count of ten or more. The gene calls are TRBV5-1 and TRBJ2-5; 7 positions match TRBD2. V lost 7 bases, J lost 0 bases, and 0 bases stayed unmatched. Germline CDR1 and CDR2: SGHRS and YFSETQ. CDR3 length equals 12 residues. CDR3 amino acids: CASGGDQETQYF. The CDR3 DNA reads TGCGCCAGCGGGGGGGACCAAGAGACCCAGTACTTC.

This clonotype was observed a few times. The V gene is TRBV18, the J gene TRBJ2-1; possibly TRBD2 for D (5 bases). Germline V gives CDR1 KGHSH, CDR2 LQKENI. The V and J ends lost 6 bases and 5 bases respectively, with 11 bases between them. The CDR3 length is 13 residues. As DNA, the CDR3 is TGTGCCAGCTCGACCGGGCGGGACAATGAGCAGTTCTTC. This translates into CASSTGRDNEQFF.

This clonotype was detected a few times. The genes are TRBV7-8 and TRBJ2-7; D unclear. The CDR3 totals 14 residues. Germline CDR1 SGHVS, CDR2 FQNEAQ. Trimming removed 1 base from V and 3 bases from J, with 10 bases in between. This CDR3 reads CASSLVAQNYEQYF. DNA for the CDR3: TGTGCCAGCAGCTTAGTCGCCCAGAACTACGAGCAGTACTTC.

This clonotype was counted only a few times. The chain links TRBV30 to TRBJ1-3; TRBD1 is a possible D gene (6 bases). Trimming took 2 bases from V and 0 from J, leaving 8 bases between them. Germline V gene sequence: CDR1 GTSNPN, CDR2 SVGIG (reference sequence). The length of the CDR3 is 14 residues. CDR3 residues: CAWSTGNSGNTIYF. In DNA form, the CDR3 reads TGTGCCTGGAGTACAGGGAACTCTGGAAACACCATATATTTT.

The rearrangement joins TRBV30 to TRBJ2-5; D call uncertain. The V gene's germline CDR1 is GTSNPN and CDR2 SVGIG (reference sequence). This CDR3 contains 13 residues. Trimming stripped 0 bases from V and 5 bases from J, with 10 bases between. CDR3 nucleotides: TGTGCCTGGAGTGTACTCAGAAGGGAGACCCAGTACTTC. Amino acids: CAWSVLRRETQYF.

There are a few counts of this clonotype. The CDR3 here is CSARDLAGQNIQYF. The CDR3, as DNA: TGCAGTGCTAGAGATCTGGCGGGTCAAAACATTCAGTACTTC. The chain recombines TRBV20-1 with TRBJ2-4; possible D gene TRBD2, 5 bases. CDR1 is DFQATT and CDR2 is SNEGSKA in the germline V gene (reference sequence). Between the trimmed V and J ends, which lost 0 bases and 5 bases, there was a span of 11 bases. The CDR3 contains 14 residues.

V usage is TRBV4-2 and J usage is TRBJ2-7, with a tentative D call TRBD2 (5 bases). V was pared by 8 bases and J by 3 bases, with 17 bases between. Germline CDR1 reads LGHNA; CDR2 reads YNFKEQ. The length of the CDR3 is 14 residues. CDR3 sequence: CASGPGVLCYEQYF. The CDR3 nucleotides are TGTGCCAGCGGCCCCGGGGTCCTCTGCTACGAGCAGTACTTC.

The J gene is TRBJ2-3, the V gene TRBV28; 8 bases align to TRBD2. Germline V gives CDR1 MDHEN, CDR2 SYDVKM. Trimming cost V 1 base and J 4 bases; bases outside gene matches: 7. The CDR3 runs 16 residues. The CDR3: CASSLSSGGVPDTQYF. CDR3 coding DNA: TGTGCCAGCAGTTTATCCTCGGGGGGGGTACCAGATACGCAGTATTTT.

The chain combines TRBV5-1 with TRBJ2-1; 9 bases align to TRBD2. CDR1 SGHRS and CDR2 YFSETQ come from the germline V gene. This CDR3 has 17 amino acids. V was clipped by 0 bases and J by 5 bases; unmatched bases: 9. CDR3 sequence (DNA): TGCGCCAGCAGCTTGGTGTCTAGCGGGGAGGGGAACAATGAGCAGTTCTTC. Its protein product is CASSLVSSGEGNNEQFF.

V is TRBV11-2 and J is TRBJ2-1; 11 bases align to TRBD2. V lost 0 bases, J lost 9 bases, and 10 bases stayed unmatched. CDR3 size: 17 residues. The V gene's germline CDR1 is SGHAT and CDR2 FQNNGV. This CDR3 is CASSLEFSLAGVVEQFF. For the CDR3, the DNA is TGTGCCAGCAGCTTAGAATTTTCACTAGCGGGGGTGGTTGAGCAGTTCTTC.

This clonotype was recorded many times. J is TRBJ2-7 and V is TRBV27, with D possibly called TRBD1 or TRBD2 (5 bases each). The CDR3 covers 15 residues. The germline V gene encodes CDR1 MNHEY and CDR2 SMNVEV (reference sequence). Trimming pared 4 bases from V and 0 bases from J, leaving 13 bases between. Here the CDR3 reads CASSSGTLSSYEQYF. The CDR3 DNA sequence: TGTGCCAGCAGTTCCGGGACGCTAAGCTCCTACGAGCAGTACTTC.

This chain uses TRBV20-1 with TRBJ1-5, with D perhaps TRBD1 (6 bases). V was trimmed by 6 bases and J by 4 bases, leaving 13 bases between them. The germline V gene encodes CDR1 DFQATT and CDR2 SNEGSKA (reference sequence). This CDR3 has 13 residues. The CDR3 DNA reads as TGCAGTGCGGGGGTAGGGGGGAATCAGCCCCAGCATTTT. Protein: CSAGVGGNQPQHF.

There are a few counts of this clonotype. The V gene is TRBV14, the J gene TRBJ2-1; 7 bases align to TRBD1. The ends lost 1 base at V and 6 bases at J; junction bases unmatched: 12. The CDR3 totals 17 residues. CDR1 is SGHDN, CDR2 FVKESK, per germline. The CDR3 DNA is TGTGCCAGCAGCCAAGTGAGGAACAGGGGAGATGGCAATGAGCAGTTCTTC. Its protein is CASSQVRNRGDGNEQFF.

The CDR3 DNA sequence: TGCAGTGCTAGAACGGACAGGGGAGTCCAAGAGACCCAGTACTTC. It yields the protein CSARTDRGVQETQYF. This chain connects TRBV20-1 to TRBJ2-5, with TRBD1 matching 9 bases. Germline assignment: CDR1 DFQATT and CDR2 SNEGSKA (reference sequence). The V segment lost 2 bases and the J segment 1 base; nucleotides outside the gene matches: 5. The CDR3 extends over 15 amino acids.

This clonotype was observed many times. The V gene is TRBV29-1, the J gene TRBJ2-7; D unresolved. This CDR3 has 13 amino acids. V gave up 4 bases and J gave up 3 bases, with 13 bases separating them. The V gene's germline CDR1 is SQVTM and CDR2 ANQGSEA. The CDR3 sequence: CSVVGARDYEQYF. For the CDR3, the DNA is TGCAGCGTTGTAGGTGCCAGAGACTACGAGCAGTACTTC.